This T cell receptor (beta chain) was retrieved from a study of T cells in Graves' hyperthyroidism and ophthalmopathy. This clonotype was seen more than once but under ten times. Germline CDR1 reads MNHNS; CDR2 reads SASEGT. With 1 base removed from V and 3 bases from J, the gap between germline ends came to 14 bases. The CDR3 spans 16 residues. Ophthalmopathy in the patients scored at least 3 on Clinical Activity Score and at least 4 on NOSPECS grade, lasting under 3 months. Using RNA transcripts as the source, TCR beta CDR3 regions were amplified. HTBI primers were the set used in a first-round RT-PCR of the TCR CDR3. In TCRdb, the multiplex PCR reads were re-called with MiXCR into one record per CDR3 protein. The top ten clones hold less than 30% of a sample with over 500,000 distinct CDR3 sequences, about 15% of them seen once.

This chain links TRBV6-1 with TRBJ2-3; no firm D call. This clonotype originated in a woman in her 30s with Graves' ophthalmopathy. The sequencing input was blood. The CDR3 coding sequence is TGTGCCAGCAGTGAAGAGAAGGTTCCAACGACAGATACGCAGTATTTT. It yields the protein CASSEEKVPTTDTQYF.